The 12 T cell receptor beta chains below were found in one sample sequenced in a study of early T cells in non-severe SARS-CoV-2 infection. MiXCR was run by TCRdb on the 5' RACE reads, yielding one entry per CDR3 protein. The sample shows about 17,000 distinct CDR3 sequences, approximately 5.4% of them seen only once. Sequencing used whole blood, obtained at baseline. These TCRs come from an adult who was a healthcare worker with PCR-confirmed SARS-CoV-2 infection or an uninfected control (not recorded which).

This clonotype was detected many times. This CDR3 reads CASSRDPGGETQYF. As DNA, the CDR3 is TGTGCCAGCAGCCGAGACCCAGGAGGGGAGACCCAGTACTTC. The chain links TRBV7-2 to TRBJ2-5; the D gene is possibly TRBD2 (6 bases). This CDR3 is built from 14 residues. V was pared by 5 bases and J by 5 bases, with 15 bases between. CDR1 is SGHTA and CDR2 is FQGNSA in the germline V gene.

This clonotype was counted at least ten times. V usage is TRBV30 and J usage is TRBJ2-7; 10 nucleotides line up with TRBD1. V lost 3 bases and J lost 2; bases outside the gene matches: 4. Germline lookup yields CDR1 GTSNPN and CDR2 SVGIG (reference sequence). The CDR3 covers 14 residues. CDR3 sequence: CAWSSGTGAYEQYF. CDR3 sequence (DNA): TGTGCCTGGAGCTCCGGGACAGGGGCCTACGAGCAGTACTTC.

This clonotype occurred many times. The chain couples TRBV5-1 to TRBJ1-6; no clear D. The CDR3 runs 13 residues. Germline V gene data show CDR1 as SGHRS and CDR2 as YFSETQ. V shed 0 bases and J shed 8 bases, with 6 bases lying between them. CDR3 in amino acids: CASSLGADSPLHF. In DNA form, the CDR3 reads TGCGCCAGCAGCTTGGGGGCCGATTCACCCCTCCACTTT. Full variable domain (remainder filled in from reference TRBV5-1 and TRBJ1-6): KAGVTQTPRYLIKTRGQQVTLSCSPISGHRSVSWYQQTPGQGLQFLFEYFSETQRNKGNFPGRFSGRQFSNSRSEMNVSTLELGDSALYLCASSLGADSPLHFGNGTRLTVT.

This sequence joins TRBV5-6 and TRBJ2-7; D gene uncertain. Looked up from germline, CDR1 is SGHDT and CDR2 is YYEEEE. The CDR3 totals 15 residues. Trimming shortened V by 1 base and J by 3 bases, and 14 bases separated the two germline ends. This CDR3 reads CASSLTSDGYYEQYF. The CDR3 DNA reads as TGTGCCAGCAGCTTGACTTCGGATGGGTACTACGAGCAGTACTTC. Combining the CDR3 with reference TRBV5-6 and TRBJ2-7 gives the whole variable domain DAGVTQSPTHLIKTRGQQVTLRCSPKSGHDTVSWYQQALGQGPQFIFQYYEEEERQRGNFPDRFSGHQFPNYSSELNVNALLLGDSALYLCASSLTSDGYYEQYFGPGTRLTVT.

In its sample, this clonotype was seen many times. This chain uses TRBV6-4 with TRBJ2-2; D perhaps matches TRBD1 (5 bases). Germline CDR1 and CDR2: MRHNA and SNTAGT. V was pared by 4 bases and J by 3 bases, with 12 bases between. This CDR3 contains 15 residues. CDR3 amino acids: CASSATDKHTGELFF. The CDR3 DNA is TGTGCCAGCAGTGCGACGGACAAACACACCGGGGAGCTGTTTTTT.

This clonotype was seen a handful of times. V is TRBV7-6 and J is TRBJ2-5; no clear D. The V gene's germline CDR1 is SGHVS and CDR2 FNYEAQ. The CDR3 totals 15 residues. V lost 1 base, J lost 5 bases, and 14 bases lay in between. The CDR3 spells CASSLDGYSRETQYF. DNA for the CDR3: TGTGCCAGCAGCTTAGACGGTTACTCCCGGGAGACCCAGTACTTC.

By share of the sample, this clonotype is medium-sized (0.01 to 0.1%). The chain couples TRBV11-3 to TRBJ2-7, with unresolved D. CDR3 size: 13 residues. The V end lost 0 bases, the J end lost 1 base, and 4 bases lay between the germline ends. The germline gives CDR1 SGHNT, CDR2 YENEEA. The CDR3 DNA reads as TGTGCCAGCAGCTTAGAAGCTTCCTACGAGCAGTACTTC. Translated, it gives CASSLEASYEQYF.

This clonotype was recorded at least ten times. This rearrangement joins TRBV24-1 to TRBJ2-2, with TRBD1 matching 9 bases. The CDR3 totals 13 residues. The V and J ends lost 9 bases and 4 bases, in that order; junction bases with no gene match: 2. Germline CDR1 KGHDR, CDR2 SFDVKD. DNA of the CDR3: TGTGCCACCCGGGACAGGGTCACCGGGGAGCTGTTTTTT. It encodes CATRDRVTGELFF.

Ten or more counts support this clonotype. CDR3 sequence: CASSGLAGVTDTQYF. The CDR3 DNA reads as TGCGCCAGCTCCGGACTAGCGGGGGTCACGGATACGCAGTATTTT. The J gene is TRBJ2-3, the V gene TRBV5-1; 13 nucleotides align to TRBD2. Germline-derived CDR1 and CDR2 are SGHRS and YFSETQ. CDR3 length: 15 residues. Trimming cost V 7 bases and J 6 bases; bases outside gene matches: 8.

This clonotype was observed at least ten times. The rearrangement links TRBV20-1 to TRBJ2-1; D tentatively fits TRBD1 or TRBD2 (5 bases each). Trimming left V 6 bases short and J 5 bases short, with 17 bases between. Germline CDR1 DFQATT, CDR2 SNEGSKA (reference sequence). The CDR3 totals 14 residues. The CDR3 coding sequence is TGCAGTGCAAACCCCGGGACCACGGACAATGAGCAGTTCTTC. Translating gives CSANPGTTDNEQFF.

This clonotype turned up a few times. V gene TRBV27 combines with J gene TRBJ2-3; a possible D gene is TRBD2 (6 bases). Trimming shortened V by 1 base and J by 3 bases, and 8 bases separated the two germline ends. CDR1 is MNHEY and CDR2 is SMNVEV in the germline V gene (reference sequence). This CDR3 has 14 residues. The CDR3 sequence is CASSLLGGTDTQYF. In DNA, the CDR3 is TGTGCCAGCAGTTTATTGGGGGGAACAGATACGCAGTATTTT.

In this sample, this clonotype turned up many times. J is TRBJ1-2 and V is TRBV4-3, with TRBD1 matching 8 bases. Trimming at V came to 3 bases and at J to 4 bases, leaving 1 base not matched to a gene. The CDR3 length is 13 residues. The germline V gene has CDR1 LGHNA and CDR2 YSLEER. The DNA for the CDR3 is TGCGCCAGCAGCCAGACAGGGGCCTATGGCTACACCTTC. Translation: CASSQTGAYGYTF.